The 30 T cell receptor beta chains below all came from one sample that was sequenced in a study of blood T cell repertoires in COVID-19. Repertoires were generated with immunoSEQ multiplex PCR, while TCRdb's copy carries only in-frame clones and drops some. The sample has approximately 260,000 clones, approximately 86% seen once; the top ten hold 4.5% to 6%. Sample: peripheral blood. The receptors stem from a woman older than 75 with active or convalescent COVID-19.

This clone was seen once. The rearrangement joins TRBV18 to TRBJ1-1, with D hard to call. Germline V lookup: CDR1 KGHSH, CDR2 LQKENI. With 2 bases removed from V and 4 bases from J, the gap between germline ends came to 17 bases. This CDR3 spans 16 amino acids. DNA of the CDR3: TGTGCCAGCTCACCAAAATCGGAGGGTTTGGGCACTGAAGCTTTCTTT. Translation gives CASSPKSEGLGTEAFF.

This clone was recorded once. The chain is built from TRBV7-8 and TRBJ1-2, with a weak D call TRBD1 (5 bases). The CDR3 length is 14 residues. The germline V gene has CDR1 SGHVS and CDR2 FQNEAQ. Trimming left V 5 bases short and J 4 bases short, with 14 bases between. CDR3 region: CASSEGTLGYGYTF. The CDR3 DNA sequence: TGTGCCAGCAGCGAAGGGACTTTGGGCTATGGCTACACCTTC.

This clone was counted between two and nine times. The CDR3 spells CASSQGLLLAQYEQYF. CDR3 DNA: TGTGCCAGTAGTCAGGGACTACTCCTTGCTCAGTACGAGCAGTACTTC. The rearrangement uses TRBV19 and TRBJ2-7, with 7 nucleotides matching TRBD2. V shed 5 bases and J 4 bases; nucleotides not matched to a gene: 14. Germline CDR1 is LNHDA and CDR2 is SQIVND (reference sequence). CDR3 length equals 16 residues. Based on the CDR3 plus reference TRBV19 and TRBJ2-7, the full variable domain is DGGITQSPKYLFRKEGQNVTLSCEQNLNHDAMYWYRQDPGQGLRLIYYSQIVNDFQKGDIAEGYSVSREKKESFPLTVTSAQKNPTAFYLCASSQGLLLAQYEQYFGPGTRLTVT.

The J gene is TRBJ2-3, the V gene TRBV19, with D possibly TRBD1 on 6 matching bases. Germline assignment: CDR1 LNHDA and CDR2 SQIVND (reference sequence). V was cut by 0 bases and J by 1 base, with 14 bases left in between. The CDR3 has 17 amino acids. The CDR3 loop is CASSIDPGAGGTDTQYF. The CDR3 DNA is TGTGCCAGTAGTATAGATCCCGGGGCAGGGGGCACAGATACGCAGTATTTT. Looking up the rest from reference TRBV19 and TRBJ2-3 gives the full variable domain: DGGITQSPKYLFRKEGQNVTLSCEQNLNHDAMYWYRQDPGQGLRLIYYSQIVNDFQKGDIAEGYSVSREKKESFPLTVTSAQKNPTAFYLCASSIDPGAGGTDTQYFGPGTRLTVL.

The V call is TRBV6-6, the J call TRBJ2-7; 8 nucleotides match TRBD2. CDR1 is MNHNY and CDR2 is SVGAGI in the germline V gene (reference sequence). The ends lost 6 bases at V and 2 bases at J; junction bases unmatched: 6. The length of the CDR3 is 14 residues. The CDR3, as DNA: TGTGCCAGCAGAGAGGGACTAGTGGCCTACGAGCAGTACTTC. Translated: CASREGLVAYEQYF.

The J gene is TRBJ2-7, the V gene TRBV3-1 (or the pseudogene TRBV3-2), with a tentative D call TRBD1 (5 bases). This CDR3 comprises 15 residues. The germline V and J ends were trimmed by 4 bases and 2 bases, with 15 bases remaining between them. Germline V lookup: CDR1 LGHDT, CDR2 YNNKEL (reference sequence). This CDR3 reads CASSRGHTLTYEQYF. CDR3 DNA: TGTGCCAGCAGCCGCGGACACACTCTTACCTACGAGCAGTACTTC.

In its sample, this clone was seen once. J is TRBJ1-3 and V is TRBV6-1, with unresolved D. Trimming cost V 1 base and J 0 bases, with 13 bases left between them. Germline loops: CDR1 MNHNS, CDR2 SASEGT. The CDR3 runs 17 residues. The CDR3 coding sequence is TGTGCCAGCAGTGAAGTGGGCAGGTTGAGCTCTGGAAACACCATATATTTT. It specifies CASSEVGRLSSGNTIYF.

The chain is built from TRBV29-1 and TRBJ2-7, with D unclear. From germline, CDR1 is SQVTM and CDR2 ANQGSEA. CDR3 length equals 12 residues. Between the trimmed V and J ends, which lost 4 bases and 2 bases, there was a span of 9 bases. The CDR3, as DNA: TGCAGCGTTGCTTCGGTTACCTACGAGCAGTACTTC. Its protein product is CSVASVTYEQYF.

The gene calls are TRBV10-3 and TRBJ2-1, with TRBD2 as a possible D gene (5 bases). Per the germline V gene, CDR1 is ENHRY and CDR2 is SYGVKD. The V end was cut by 4 bases, the J end by 7 bases, with 17 bases between. There are 15 residues in the CDR3. As DNA, the CDR3 is TGTGCCATCAGTGTCCGCGAGGGCATCGGTAATGAGCAGTTCTTC. Translating gives CAISVREGIGNEQFF.

The chain couples TRBV2 to TRBJ1-4; D is unresolved. The germline CDR1 and CDR2 sequences are SNHLY and FYNNEI. The CDR3 loop spans 13 amino acids. Trimming left V 7 bases short and J 5 bases short, with 11 bases between. CDR3 residues: CASKRARNEKLFF. The CDR3 DNA reads as TGTGCCAGCAAGAGGGCTCGGAATGAAAAACTGTTTTTT. The full variable domain, rest sourced from reference TRBV2 and TRBJ1-4, is EPEVTQTPSHQVTQMGQEVILRCVPISNHLYFYWYRQILGQKVEFLVSFYNNEISEKSEIFDDQFSVERPDGSNFTLKIRSTKLEDSAMYFCASKRARNEKLFFGSGTQLSVL.

The chain is built from TRBV25-1 and TRBJ1-4; maybe TRBD1 (6 bases). Trimming left V 4 bases short and J 0 bases short, with 12 bases between. Germline assignment: CDR1 MGHDK and CDR2 SYGVNS. This CDR3 region has 16 residues. The CDR3 sequence is CASSVTGMATNEKLFF. DNA of the CDR3: TGTGCCAGCAGTGTTACAGGGATGGCAACTAATGAAAAACTGTTTTTT.

This clone was seen only a few times. The chain uses TRBV19 and TRBJ1-5, with TRBD1 as a possible D gene (5 bases). Trimming cost V 6 bases and J 1 base, with 10 bases left between them. The CDR3 has 14 amino acids. Per germline, CDR1 LNHDA and CDR2 SQIVND (reference sequence). Here the CDR3 DNA reads TGTGCCAGTAGCTGGGGGGAGAGCAATCAGCCCCAGCATTTT. The encoded protein is CASSWGESNQPQHF.

This clone was detected once. J is TRBJ2-3 and V is TRBV7-8; 7 positions match TRBD2. Trimming removed 1 base from V and 5 bases from J; junction bases left unmatched: 9. The CDR3 runs 16 residues. CDR1 SGHVS and CDR2 FQNEAQ come from the germline V gene. CDR3 coding DNA: TGTGCCAGCAGCTTAGAGCAGAAACTAGCGAGAGATACGCAGTATTTT. Protein: CASSLEQKLARDTQYF. The variable domain in full, completed from reference TRBV7-8 and TRBJ2-3, reads GAGVSQSPRYKVAKRGQDVALRCDPISGHVSLFWYQQALGQGPEFLTYFQNEAQLDKSGLPSDRFFAERPEGSVSTLKIQRTQQEDSAVYLCASSLEQKLARDTQYFGPGTRLTVL.

J is TRBJ2-3 and V is TRBV11-2; 7 nucleotides match TRBD1. This CDR3 contains 17 residues. J was trimmed by 3 bases and V by 3 bases; bases with no gene match: 12. Germline lookup yields CDR1 SGHAT and CDR2 FQNNGV. DNA for the CDR3: TGTGCCAGCAGCTTCTCCCAAGTCCAGGGGGATACAGATACGCAGTATTTT. It translates to CASSFSQVQGDTDTQYF.

DNA for the CDR3: TGTGCCAGCAGCGTCACCGGGACTAGCTATGAGCAGTTCTTC. Translating it yields CASSVTGTSYEQFF. The chain carries TRBV9 and TRBJ2-1, with 9 bases lining up with TRBD2. The J segment lost 8 bases and the V segment lost 2 bases, leaving 5 bases of the junction unmatched. This CDR3 region has 14 residues. Per germline, CDR1 SGDLS and CDR2 YYNGEE.

V usage is TRBV7-2 and J usage is TRBJ1-1; 8 bases line up with TRBD1. CDR1 is SGHTA, CDR2 FQGNSA, per germline. The CDR3 has 17 residues. The ends lost 4 bases at V and 6 bases at J; junction bases unmatched: 16. The CDR3 DNA follows: TGTGCCAGCAGCTCGGGGACAGGAGGGGCGATAAGGCCTGAAGCTTTCTTT. It specifies CASSSGTGGAIRPEAFF.

The chain joins TRBV27 to TRBJ1-2, with D unclear. Between the trimmed V and J ends, which lost 0 bases and 8 bases, there was a span of 13 bases. Per germline, CDR1 MNHEY and CDR2 SMNVEV (reference sequence). The CDR3 consists of 14 residues. Here the CDR3 DNA reads TGTGCCAGCAGTTTATCGGCGGAGGGATACGGCTACACCTTC. Translating gives CASSLSAEGYGYTF.

This chain connects TRBV5-1 to TRBJ2-3, with TRBD2 identical over 9 bases. The trim removed 4 bases at V and 2 bases at J, leaving 5 bases unmatched. The germline gives CDR1 SGHRS, CDR2 YFSETQ. The CDR3 sequence is 15 residues long. The CDR3 region is CASSGWTSVTDTQYF. CDR3 DNA sequence: TGCGCCAGCAGCGGATGGACTAGCGTCACAGATACGCAGTATTTT.

V gene TRBV3-1 (or the pseudogene TRBV3-2) combines with J gene TRBJ1-2, with a weak D call TRBD1 (6 bases). The CDR3 runs 14 residues. Trimming stripped 3 bases from V and 8 bases from J, with 16 bases between. Germline lookup yields CDR1 LGHDT and CDR2 YNNKEL (reference sequence). The CDR3 bases are TGTGCCAGCAGCCAGCAAACAGGGTATGGAGGCTACACCTTC. Its protein product is CASSQQTGYGGYTF.

The CDR3 bases are TGTGCCAGCAGTAAAGAGTTAGTAAGGAAGGTTAACAGGGGGCTCAATCAGCCCCAGCATTTT. Translated: CASSKELVRKVNRGLNQPQHF. The V and J genes are TRBV6-1 and TRBJ1-5, with 9 bases fitting TRBD1. Trimming at V came to 5 bases and at J to 3 bases, leaving 23 bases not matched to a gene. The germline V gene encodes CDR1 MNHNS and CDR2 SASEGT. This CDR3 is built from 21 residues.

This rearrangement joins TRBV4-2 to TRBJ2-7, with 9 bases identical to TRBD2. Germline CDR1 is LGHNA and CDR2 is YNFKEQ. The CDR3 totals 17 residues. V trimming: 0 bases; J trimming: 0 bases; junction bases outside the gene matches: 6. The CDR3 region has the DNA TGTGCCAGCAGCCAAGACCCTACTAGCGGGTCCTCCTACGAGCAGTACTTC. It codes for CASSQDPTSGSSYEQYF.

V and J are TRBV5-8 and TRBJ2-3; 12 nucleotides match TRBD2. The CDR3 is 18 residues long. Germline-derived CDR1 and CDR2 are SGHTS and YDEGEE. After removal of 6 bases from V and 5 bases from J, the junction contained 16 bases not matched to a gene. CDR3: CASILTQRLAGAGDTQYF. The CDR3 DNA follows: TGTGCCAGCATCCTAACCCAAAGACTAGCGGGAGCTGGAGATACGCAGTATTTT.

This clone has only a few counts. This sequence joins TRBV5-1 and TRBJ2-1; 11 bases agree with TRBD2. V dropped 0 bases and J dropped 1; count of bases not matched to a gene: 3. CDR1 and CDR2 (germline): SGHRS, YFSETQ. The CDR3 length is 17 residues. CDR3 sequence (DNA): TGCGCCAGCAGCTTGGACCTAGCGGGAGGTTCCTACAATGAGCAGTTCTTC. Translation: CASSLDLAGGSYNEQFF.

The genes are TRBV6-2 or TRBV6-3 and TRBJ2-3; D is possibly TRBD2 (6 bases). This CDR3 is 19 amino acids long. V was pared by 2 bases and J by 4 bases, with 25 bases between. Per germline, CDR1 MNHEY and CDR2 SVGEGT. The CDR3: CASSYTLDPTRLVADTQYF. The CDR3 DNA follows: TGTGCCAGCAGTTACACCCTCGACCCCACCCGACTAGTCGCAGATACGCAGTATTTT.

The gene calls are TRBV27 and TRBJ2-4, with D possibly being TRBD1 (5 bases). Germline V CDR1 and CDR2: MNHEY, SMNVEV (reference sequence). CDR3 length: 15 amino acids. Trimming cost V 4 bases and J 2 bases, with 12 bases left between them. The CDR3 here is CASSYLGASKNIQYF. DNA of the CDR3: TGTGCCAGCAGTTACCTTGGGGCATCCAAAAACATTCAGTACTTC.

CDR3 residues: CASGDRINQPQHF. The CDR3 DNA is TGTGCCAGCGGGGACAGAATCAATCAGCCCCAGCATTTT. The chain combines TRBV28 with TRBJ1-5, with 7 bases matching TRBD1. Germline CDR1 MDHEN, CDR2 SYDVKM. Germline trimming cut 8 bases from V and 3 bases from J; bases unmatched to any gene: 4. The CDR3 has 13 amino acids.

This chain joins TRBV28 and TRBJ1-2; 9 bases match TRBD1. The J segment lost 4 bases and the V segment lost 10 bases, leaving 7 bases of the junction unmatched. Germline V gene data show CDR1 as MDHEN and CDR2 as SYDVKM. The CDR3 has 13 residues. CDR3 sequence: CATSRGQGYGYTF. DNA of the CDR3: TGTGCCACCTCAAGGGGACAGGGCTATGGCTACACCTTC.

The J gene is TRBJ2-7, the V gene TRBV18, with D possibly being TRBD1 (6 bases). Germline CDR1 is KGHSH and CDR2 is LQKENI. The CDR3 runs to 14 residues. V was pared by 0 bases and J by 7 bases, with 13 bases between. The DNA of the CDR3 is TGTGCCAGCTCACCACCGGGCAGGGGTGGGGAGCAGTACTTC. Residues: CASSPPGRGGEQYF.

The rearrangement joins TRBV6-5 to TRBJ1-2, with D perhaps matching TRBD1 (5 bases). Germline-derived CDR1 and CDR2 are MNHEY and SVGAGI. The CDR3 length is 13 residues. Trimming removed 7 bases at V and 7 bases at J, with 16 bases between. The CDR3 nucleotides read TGTGCCAGCACCTCGGCAGGGAGGATTGGCTACACCTTC. Translating it yields CASTSAGRIGYTF.

The chain has TRBV30 and TRBJ2-3; perhaps TRBD2 as D (7 bases). The CDR3 is 15 residues long. Germline V gene data show CDR1 as GTSNPN and CDR2 as SVGIG (reference sequence). The V end lost 1 base, the J end lost 1 base, and 12 bases lay between the germline ends. CDR3 protein: CAWSALRGRTDTQYF. CDR3 coding DNA: TGTGCCTGGAGTGCTTTGCGGGGGCGCACAGATACGCAGTATTTT.